This T cell receptor (beta chain) appears in the sequencing data of a study of blood T cell repertoires in COVID-19. In the study overall: Italy, Spain and the United States were the sources of the convalescent and acute COVID-19 samples. Sources were T cells, B-cell-depleted T cells, or PBMCs; the material itself was cDNA or gDNA.

Germline V lookup: CDR1 SGHTA, CDR2 FQGNSA. This CDR3 region has 15 residues. Trimming took 4 bases from V and 5 from J; bases not matched to a gene: 9. Authors' methods: Quantification of nucleated cells was approximated via reference gene primer amplification. The method was immunoSEQ multiplex PCR; TCRdb's version includes in-frame clones alone and lacks a portion of them. V, J and clone size were drawn from that table, and D and trimming were deduced from the DNA. The sample contains around 130,000 clones, more than 75% of which appear only once. This clone occurred once. The genes are TRBV7-2 and TRBJ1-1, with 8 bases aligning to TRBD1. Sequences were obtained from peripheral blood. This TCR came from a man aged 70 or older with active COVID-19. The CDR3 coding sequence is TGTGCCAGCAGCTCCAGACAGGGGAGTCCAACTGAAGCTTTCTTT. Amino acid sequence: CASSSRQGSPTEAFF.